These T cell receptor beta chains were read from a single sample in a study of CD8 T cells in ankylosing spondylitis. TCRdb used MiXCR to reprocess the 5' RACE reads, holding one entry per CDR3 protein. Altogether more than 300,000 distinct CDR3 sequences are present, about 9.9% being singletons, with the ten largest covering roughly 9.1%. The sequenced material came from blood, either unsorted or a sorted T cell fraction (not recorded which). The receptor set was obtained from a female donor with ankylosing spondylitis or in good health (not recorded which). The CDR3 runs from the conserved cysteine through the conserved F or W. The order of the fields is J gene, V gene, clone size, D gene, CDR3 DNA, CDR3 protein. The D gene is left open where the match is weak. Clone size appears in some rows only: once, few, many, or a class for an expanded clone.

J gene: TRBJ1-1; V gene: TRBV5-4; clone size: few; D gene: -; CDR3 DNA: TGTGCCAGCAGTTGGGCCATGAACACTGAAGCTTTCTTT; CDR3 protein: CASSWAMNTEAFF
J gene: TRBJ2-3; V gene: TRBV5-1; clone size: many; D gene: -; CDR3 DNA: TGCGCCAGCAGCTTGGAGGGGGACGTTCCAGCGTGGGATACGCAGTATTTT; CDR3 protein: CASSLEGDVPAWDTQYF
J gene: TRBJ2-3; V gene: TRBV5-1; clone size: many; D gene: -; CDR3 DNA: TGCGCCAGCAGCTTGGCCGAGAGCACAGATACGCAGTATTTT; CDR3 protein: CASSLAESTDTQYF
J gene: TRBJ2-6; V gene: TRBV6-5; clone size: -; D gene: -; CDR3 DNA: TGTGCCAGCAGTTACGGAGCAGGGTCAGTGTCCGGGGCCAACGTCCTGACTTTC; CDR3 protein: CASSYGAGSVSGANVLTF
J gene: TRBJ1-4; V gene: TRBV7-8; clone size: many; D gene: TRBD1; CDR3 DNA: TGTGCCAGCAGCTTCGGACAGGGGATAAATGAAAAACTGTTTTTT; CDR3 protein: CASSFGQGINEKLFF
J gene: TRBJ2-3; V gene: TRBV5-1; clone size: many; D gene: -; CDR3 DNA: TGCGCCAGCAGCTTGGACAGCAGCACAGATACGCAGTATTTT; CDR3 protein: CASSLDSSTDTQYF
J gene: TRBJ1-1; V gene: TRBV5-1; clone size: -; D gene: -; CDR3 DNA: TGCGCCAGCAGCTTGGGTTTGGCAAGGGGCACTGAAGCTTTCTTT; CDR3 protein: CASSLGLARGTEAFF
J gene: TRBJ2-1; V gene: TRBV5-1; clone size: many; D gene: TRBD1; CDR3 DNA: TGCGCCAGCAGCTCAGGACAGGTTGGCTCCTACAATGAGCAGTTCTTC; CDR3 protein: CASSSGQVGSYNEQFF
J gene: TRBJ1-1; V gene: TRBV5-1; clone size: many; D gene: -; CDR3 DNA: TGCGCCAGCAGCTTGGAACTACAGGGAAGGTTGAGCACTGAAGCTTTCTTT; CDR3 protein: CASSLELQGRLSTEAFF
J gene: TRBJ2-5; V gene: TRBV5-1; clone size: many; D gene: -; CDR3 DNA: TGCGCCAGCAGCATGGGGATAGGGGATCAAGAGACCCAGTACTTC; CDR3 protein: CASSMGIGDQETQYF
J gene: TRBJ2-7; V gene: TRBV10-3; clone size: many; D gene: -; CDR3 DNA: TGTGCCACTGAGACCCGGGACAAGACTTACGAGCAGTACTTC; CDR3 protein: CATETRDKTYEQYF
J gene: TRBJ2-5; V gene: TRBV7-2; clone size: -; D gene: -; CDR3 DNA: TGTGCCAGCAGCTCCATAATACTAGCACAAGAGACCCAGTACTTC; CDR3 protein: CASSSIILAQETQYF
J gene: TRBJ2-2; V gene: TRBV28; clone size: few; D gene: TRBD2; CDR3 DNA: TGTGCCAGCAGACGAACCCTGACTAGCGGGGGGGCCTCCGGGGAGCTGTTTTTT; CDR3 protein: CASRRTLTSGGASGELFF
J gene: TRBJ2-1; V gene: TRBV7-9; clone size: -; D gene: -; CDR3 DNA: TGTGCCAGCAGCCCCCTTAACAATGAGCAGTTCTTC; CDR3 protein: CASSPLNNEQFF
J gene: TRBJ2-1; V gene: TRBV20-1; clone size: -; D gene: -; CDR3 DNA: TGCAGTGCGCGTCGACCTGGACACCCCGAGCAGTTCTTC; CDR3 protein: CSARRPGHPEQFF
J gene: TRBJ1-6; V gene: TRBV5-1; clone size: many; D gene: TRBD1; CDR3 DNA: TGCGCCAGCAGCTTGGATGACAGGGATAATTCACCCCTCCACTTT; CDR3 protein: CASSLDDRDNSPLHF
J gene: TRBJ1-5; V gene: TRBV7-9; clone size: many; D gene: TRBD1; CDR3 DNA: TGTGCCAGCAGCTTGACAGGGGAGCAGCCCCAGCATTTT; CDR3 protein: CASSLTGEQPQHF
J gene: TRBJ2-7; V gene: TRBV28; clone size: many; D gene: -; CDR3 DNA: TGTGCCAGCAGCCCTTTCCGGGCCTTCTATATCTCCTACGAGCAGTACTTC; CDR3 protein: CASSPFRAFYISYEQYF
J gene: TRBJ2-2; V gene: TRBV12-3/TRBV12-4; clone size: many; D gene: -; CDR3 DNA: TGTGCCAGCACACTAGGGACTGCGAACACCGGGGAGCTGTTTTTT; CDR3 protein: CASTLGTANTGELFF